The 7 T cell receptor beta chains below all came from one sample that was sequenced in a study of T cells in Graves' hyperthyroidism and ophthalmopathy. It was RNA transcripts that yielded the amplified TCR beta CDR3 regions. HTBI primers were used for first-round RT-PCR of the TCR CDR3. TCRdb re-called the multiplex PCR reads with MiXCR, one entry per CDR3 protein. The table has about 360,000 distinct CDR3 sequences, 20% to 25% seen once. Sequencing used blood. The receptors were sampled from a man aged 50-60 years with Graves' hyperthyroidism.

This clonotype was observed at least ten times. The V and J genes are TRBV3-1 and TRBJ1-1; D perhaps matches TRBD1 (5 bases). From germline, CDR1 is LGHDT and CDR2 YNNKEL (reference sequence). Trimming removed 4 bases from V and 1 base from J, with 10 bases in between. CDR3 length: 14 residues. The CDR3 protein is CASSRGQGNTEAFF. The CDR3 DNA reads TGTGCCAGCAGCCGCGGGCAGGGGAACACTGAAGCTTTCTTT.

This sequence joins TRBV12-3 or TRBV12-4 and TRBJ2-5; possibly TRBD1 for D (5 bases). This CDR3 contains 14 residues. The V end was cut by 5 bases, the J end by 1 base, with 11 bases between. CDR3 loop: CASSISGFQETQYF. The CDR3 DNA is TGTGCCAGCAGTATCTCAGGGTTCCAAGAGACCCAGTACTTC.

The chain has TRBV6-1 and TRBJ2-2, with TRBD2 identical over 11 bases. After removal of 5 bases from V and 4 bases from J, the junction contained 15 bases not matched to a gene. This CDR3 is 19 amino acids long. Germline V gives CDR1 MNHNS, CDR2 SASEGT. The CDR3 DNA reads TGTGCCAGCAGTCTCTCGCTAGCGGGAGGAATAGGAAGCACCGGGGAGCTGTTTTTT. Translation gives CASSLSLAGGIGSTGELFF.

The chain joins TRBV5-4 to TRBJ2-5; 8 bases match TRBD2. V lost 0 bases to trimming and J lost 5 bases; unmatched junction nucleotides: 6. CDR3 length: 15 residues. The germline CDR1 and CDR2 sequences are SGHNT and YYREEE (reference sequence). Written as DNA, the CDR3 is TGTGCCAGCAGCTTGGATCCCGGGGGGGGGGAGACCCAGTACTTC. Protein: CASSLDPGGGETQYF.

The chain uses TRBV7-3 and TRBJ2-1; the match to TRBD2 covers 12 bases. There are 18 residues in the CDR3. The V segment lost 5 bases and the J segment 9 bases; nucleotides outside the gene matches: 17. Germline CDR1 reads SGHTA; CDR2 reads FQGTGA. CDR3 nucleotide sequence: TGTGCCAGCAGCCAAGATGTTGGGACTAGCGGGCCCCTCGCTGAGCAGTTCTTC. It codes for CASSQDVGTSGPLAEQFF.

The chain joins TRBV20-1 to TRBJ2-1; 7 positions match TRBD2. V lost 5 bases to trimming and J lost 9 bases; unmatched junction nucleotides: 16. CDR3 length: 15 residues. Looked up from germline, CDR1 is DFQATT and CDR2 is SNEGSKA (reference sequence). CDR3 protein: CSAGGLGRESIEQFF. CDR3 coding DNA: TGCAGTGCTGGGGGGTTAGGGCGGGAGTCTATTGAGCAGTTCTTC.

Ten or more counts support this clonotype. The V call is TRBV3-1, the J call TRBJ2-7; 8 bases line up with TRBD1. V was clipped by 6 bases and J by 1 base; unmatched bases: 5. Germline CDR1 and CDR2: LGHDT and YNNKEL (reference sequence). The CDR3 totals 14 residues. CDR3 nucleotide sequence: TGTGCCAGCAGGCGACAGGGGACTTCCTACGAGCAGTACTTC. It codes for CASRRQGTSYEQYF.